The 28 T cell receptor beta chains listed next were all sequenced from one sample in a study of T cell changes during pregnancy in multiple sclerosis (dated by TCRdb to between 2019 and 2020). Receptor libraries were prepared by the immunoSEQ multiplex PCR assay. Entries here come from immuneACCESS through TCRdb and include only in-frame sequences with V and J called. Some clones fail to appear in such tables; in the studies checked, an unresolved V gene covers under half of the shortfall, and the cause of the remainder is unknown. This sample lists 40,000 or so clones; 80% to 95% were detected once. Approximately 0.36% of the sample goes to the ten largest clones. This sample comprised CD4+ T cells from peripheral blood mononuclear cells, obtained after pregnancy. These receptors originate from a female donor in good health, enrolled as a control in a pregnancy study.

The V call is TRBV6-1, the J call TRBJ2-1; D not resolved. Germline V CDR1 and CDR2: MNHNS, SASEGT. The CDR3 consists of 11 residues. V lost 6 bases, J lost 6 bases, and 6 bases lay in between. The CDR3 DNA reads as TGTGCCAGCAGCCCTCTCAATGAGCAGTTCTTC. Translated: CASSPLNEQFF.

This chain joins TRBV29-1 and TRBJ1-1; D unresolved. The V gene's germline CDR1 is SQVTM and CDR2 ANQGSEA. Trimming stripped 5 bases from V and 4 bases from J, with 14 bases between. The CDR3 length is 13 residues. CDR3: CSVFEGPGTEAFF. The CDR3 coding sequence is TGCAGCGTTTTCGAGGGTCCGGGCACTGAAGCTTTCTTT.

This chain connects TRBV6-5 to TRBJ2-7, with TRBD2 identical over 9 bases. CDR3 length: 13 residues. V was pared by 11 bases and J by 5 bases, with 10 bases of the junction left unmatched. Germline CDR1 reads MNHEY; CDR2 reads SVGAGI. The CDR3 nucleotides are TGTGCCGCAAGACCTAGCGGGATGAACGAGCAGTACTTC. Translating gives CAARPSGMNEQYF.

The gene calls are TRBV7-2 and TRBJ1-1, with D possibly TRBD1 on 6 matching bases. V was cut by 5 bases and J by 1 base, with 11 bases left in between. Germline CDR1 and CDR2: SGHTA and FQGNSA. This CDR3 region has 14 residues. The CDR3 nucleotides read TGTGCCAGCAGCCCCCGACAGGAGAACACTGAAGCTTTCTTT. Translated: CASSPRQENTEAFF.

The DNA of the CDR3 is TGCAGTGGGTACGGGGAAAAACTGTTTTTT. It yields the protein CSGYGEKLFF. The chain links TRBV20-1 to TRBJ1-4; D call uncertain. Per germline, CDR1 DFQATT and CDR2 SNEGSKA (reference sequence). There are 10 residues in the CDR3. V lost 7 bases, J lost 8 bases, and 8 bases lay in between.

This chain uses TRBV7-9 with TRBJ2-7; the D gene is possibly TRBD2 (5 bases). Germline V gene sequence: CDR1 SEHNR, CDR2 FQNEAQ (reference sequence). The CDR3 covers 14 residues. Trimming left V 0 bases short and J 3 bases short, with 9 bases between. The CDR3 loop is CASSLAGDNYEQYF. The CDR3 coding sequence is TGTGCCAGCAGCTTAGCGGGAGATAACTACGAGCAGTACTTC. The entire variable domain, with the rest obtained from reference TRBV7-9 and TRBJ2-7, is as follows: DTGVSQNPRHKITKRGQNVTFRCDPISEHNRLYWYRQTLGQGPEFLTYFQNEAQLEKSRLLSDRFSAERPKGSFSTLEIQRTEQGDSAMYLCASSLAGDNYEQYFGPGTRLTVT.

This chain joins TRBV5-1 and TRBJ1-2, with TRBD1 identical over 8 bases. This CDR3 is 13 amino acids long. Germline loops: CDR1 SGHRS, CDR2 YFSETQ. After removal of 5 bases from V and 6 bases from J, the junction contained 6 bases not matched to a gene. Here the CDR3 reads CASRQTGANGYTF. The CDR3, as DNA: TGCGCCAGCAGACAGACAGGGGCAAATGGCTACACCTTC.

This chain links TRBV30 with TRBJ2-3, with 11 bases aligning to TRBD2. Trimming took 4 bases from V and 0 from J; bases not matched to a gene: 6. This CDR3 region has 16 residues. Germline assignment: CDR1 GTSNPN and CDR2 SVGIG (reference sequence). CDR3 sequence reads: CAWTRTSGLSTDTQYF. The DNA for the CDR3 is TGTGCCTGGACCCGGACTAGCGGGCTTAGCACAGATACGCAGTATTTT.

The chain couples TRBV2 to TRBJ2-1; 9 bases fit TRBD2. V gave up 6 bases and J gave up 5 bases; unmatched junction bases: 11. The germline gives CDR1 SNHLY, CDR2 FYNNEI. The CDR3 runs to 16 residues. The DNA for the CDR3 is TGTGCCAGCAGGATACGGACTAGCGCAGGGAACAATGAGCAGTTCTTC. This translates into CASRIRTSAGNNEQFF.

The chain employs TRBV5-4 and TRBJ2-2; the D is unclear. V lost 5 bases to trimming and J lost 0 bases, with 11 bases between them. Per germline, CDR1 SGHNT and CDR2 YYREEE (reference sequence). CDR3 length: 15 amino acids. The CDR3 protein is CASRGSPTNTGELFF. The DNA for the CDR3 is TGTGCCAGCAGGGGCAGCCCAACGAACACCGGGGAGCTGTTTTTT. The variable domain in full, with the rest retrieved from reference TRBV5-4 and TRBJ2-2, is ETGVTQSPTHLIKTRGQQVTLRCSSQSGHNTVSWYQQALGQGPQFIFQYYREEENGRGNFPPRFSGLQFPNYSSELNVNALELDDSALYLCASRGSPTNTGELFFGEGSRLTVL.

The J gene is TRBJ2-5, the V gene TRBV6-5; the D gene is possibly TRBD2 (5 bases). Germline V CDR1 and CDR2: MNHEY, SVGAGI. Trimming left V 7 bases short and J 2 bases short, with 11 bases between. CDR3 length: 13 residues. CDR3 residues: CASTSRRQETQYF. The DNA of the CDR3 is TGTGCCAGCACTTCACGGAGGCAAGAGACCCAGTACTTC.

The chain employs TRBV4-1 and TRBJ1-2, with D unclear. The CDR3 contains 12 residues. Germline assignment: CDR1 MGHRA and CDR2 YSYEKL. Trimming removed 1 base from V and 8 bases from J, with 8 bases in between. The CDR3 DNA reads as TGCGCCAGCAGCCAAGGAGGGTTCGGCTACACCTTC. Encoded protein: CASSQGGFGYTF.

The genes are TRBV5-8 and TRBJ1-1; maybe TRBD1 (5 bases). V was trimmed by 0 bases and J by 5 bases, leaving 14 bases between them. CDR1 and CDR2 (germline): SGHTS, YDEGEE. The length of the CDR3 is 15 residues. The CDR3 spells CASSLVGGFGTEAFF. CDR3 coding DNA: TGTGCCAGCAGCTTGGTGGGGGGGTTCGGAACTGAAGCTTTCTTT. The variable domain in full, completed from reference TRBV5-8 and TRBJ1-1, reads EAGVTQSPTHLIKTRGQQATLRCSPISGHTSVYWYQQALGLGLQFLLWYDEGEERNRGNFPPRFSGRQFPNYSSELNVNALELEDSALYLCASSLVGGFGTEAFFGQGTRLTVV.

This chain links TRBV5-4 with TRBJ2-6; D remains unclear. The germline CDR1 and CDR2 sequences are SGHNT and YYREEE (reference sequence). V lost 0 bases, J lost 0 bases, and 4 bases lay in between. The CDR3 has 15 amino acids. The CDR3 loop reads CASSLGLSGANVLTF. CDR3 coding DNA: TGTGCCAGCAGCTTGGGTCTCTCTGGGGCCAACGTCCTGACTTTC.

The CDR3 reads CASSGTPRDRGLGYTF. The CDR3 DNA reads TGTGCCAGCAGTGGAACTCCCCGGGACAGGGGGCTTGGCTACACCTTC. The chain links TRBV2 to TRBJ1-2; 12 nucleotides agree with TRBD1. The CDR3 covers 16 residues. Germline CDR1 and CDR2: SNHLY and FYNNEI. Trimming removed 4 bases from V and 7 bases from J; junction bases left unmatched: 10.

J is TRBJ2-1 and V is TRBV30, with D hard to call. The CDR3 contains 15 residues. Between the trimmed V and J ends, which lost 2 bases and 6 bases, there was a span of 17 bases. Germline loops: CDR1 GTSNPN, CDR2 SVGIG (reference sequence). CDR3 protein: CAWSPSFRVGNEQFF. The CDR3 region has the DNA TGTGCCTGGAGTCCCTCATTCCGGGTAGGCAATGAGCAGTTCTTC.

The CDR3 spells CAWSGNFLEKLFF. The CDR3 DNA sequence: TGTGCCTGGAGTGGCAACTTTTTGGAAAAACTGTTTTTT. This chain uses TRBV30 with TRBJ1-4; D unclear. The CDR3 length is 13 residues. The germline CDR1 and CDR2 sequences are GTSNPN and SVGIG (reference sequence). V shed 1 base and J shed 8 bases, with 11 bases lying between them.

The chain uses TRBV6-5 and TRBJ1-2; TRBD1 might be the D (5 bases). In germline, CDR1 is MNHEY, CDR2 SVGAGI. The CDR3 length is 14 residues. V shed 2 bases and J shed 8 bases, with 15 bases lying between them. The CDR3 DNA is TGTGCCAGCAGTTACACCGACAGAGGAGCGGGCTACACCTTC. Translated, it gives CASSYTDRGAGYTF.

The chain recombines TRBV10-3 with TRBJ1-3; 8 bases map to TRBD1. The V segment lost 6 bases and the J segment 4 bases; nucleotides outside the gene matches: 2. Germline V gene lookup returns CDR1 ENHRY and CDR2 SYGVKD. CDR3 length: 13 amino acids. The CDR3 loop reads CAIRGTGGNTIYF. CDR3 coding DNA: TGTGCCATCAGGGGGACAGGAGGAAACACCATATATTTT.

V and J are TRBV5-6 and TRBJ2-7, with 13 bases lining up with TRBD2. V lost 4 bases and J lost 0; bases outside the gene matches: 7. The CDR3 is 17 residues long. Germline V gene sequence: CDR1 SGHDT, CDR2 YYEEEE. The DNA for the CDR3 is TGTGCCAGCAGCCCGGGACTAGCGGGGTCCTTCTCCTACGAGCAGTACTTC. Amino acids: CASSPGLAGSFSYEQYF.

The chain couples TRBV11-2 to TRBJ1-3; D gene uncertain. CDR3 length equals 14 residues. V lost 1 base and J 6 bases, leaving 10 bases between the germline ends. Germline-derived CDR1 and CDR2 are SGHAT and FQNNGV. CDR3 protein: CASSLGFEANTIYF. CDR3 nucleotides: TGTGCCAGCAGCTTAGGTTTCGAGGCAAACACCATATATTTT.

This clone was recorded once. The chain combines TRBV18 with TRBJ2-1; D gene uncertain. Germline CDR1 is KGHSH and CDR2 is LQKENI. The V end lost 3 bases, the J end lost 0 bases, and 12 bases lay between the germline ends. This CDR3 has 16 amino acids. CDR3: CASSPLGRSSYNEQFF. CDR3 sequence (DNA): TGTGCCAGCTCACCCCTGGGCCGCAGCTCCTACAATGAGCAGTTCTTC.

This clone was found a few times. The chain combines TRBV10-2 with TRBJ2-7; 13 bases match TRBD2. V trimming: 6 bases; J trimming: 6 bases; junction bases outside the gene matches: 11. The CDR3 has 16 residues. Germline CDR1 WSHSY, CDR2 SAAADI. The CDR3 sequence: CASSETGLAGVGEQYF. The CDR3 nucleotides are TGCGCCAGCAGCGAAACAGGACTAGCGGGAGTAGGCGAGCAGTACTTC.

This chain's CDR3 is CASSPGLVGGELFF. For the CDR3, the DNA is TGTGCCAGTAGCCCGGGACTAGTCGGCGGGGAGCTGTTTTTT. The chain couples TRBV19 to TRBJ2-2; 8 bases are a match to TRBD2. CDR3 length: 14 residues. The V gene end was trimmed by 6 bases and the J gene end by 7 bases; junction bases not matched to a gene: 7. The germline V gene has CDR1 LNHDA and CDR2 SQIVND (reference sequence). Supplemented by reference TRBV19 and TRBJ2-2, the full variable domain reads DGGITQSPKYLFRKEGQNVTLSCEQNLNHDAMYWYRQDPGQGLRLIYYSQIVNDFQKGDIAEGYSVSREKKESFPLTVTSAQKNPTAFYLCASSPGLVGGELFFGEGSRLTVL.

This clone was detected once. This chain uses TRBV4-1 with TRBJ2-3; maybe TRBD2 (5 bases). V lost 3 bases and J lost 2, with 12 bases in between. The germline CDR1 and CDR2 sequences are MGHRA and YSYEKL. The CDR3 runs 15 residues. This CDR3 is CASSHLGIHTDTQYF. CDR3 sequence (DNA): TGCGCCAGCAGCCACCTCGGGATTCACACAGATACGCAGTATTTT.

This rearrangement joins TRBV25-1 to TRBJ2-1, with a tentative D call TRBD1 (6 bases). V was pared by 6 bases and J by 8 bases, with 20 bases between. In germline, CDR1 is MGHDK, CDR2 SYGVNS. The CDR3 covers 15 residues. In DNA, the CDR3 is TGTGCCAGCAGAAATGCGGGTACTGGGGGCGATGAGCAGTTCTTC. Its protein is CASRNAGTGGDEQFF.

The chain recombines TRBV5-4 with TRBJ2-5; 9 bases fit TRBD2. V shed 6 bases and J 1 base; nucleotides not matched to a gene: 4. Germline CDR1 reads SGHNT; CDR2 reads YYREEE (reference sequence). The CDR3 extends over 14 amino acids. This CDR3 is CASKGGGAQETQYF. CDR3 DNA: TGTGCCAGCAAGGGCGGGGGGGCCCAAGAGACCCAGTACTTC.

This sequence joins TRBV5-6 and TRBJ2-7, with D possibly matching TRBD1 (6 bases). Trimming shortened V by 0 bases and J by 5 bases, and 12 bases separated the two germline ends. The V gene's germline CDR1 is SGHDT and CDR2 YYEEEE. The CDR3 totals 14 residues. The DNA for the CDR3 is TGTGCCAGCAGCTTGGTCCACAGGGTCAACGAGCAGTACTTC. Translation gives CASSLVHRVNEQYF.